This T cell receptor (beta chain) appears in the sequencing data of a study of Graves' ophthalmopathy and Graves' hyperthyroidism. Study results and limitations: Most expanded thyroid clonotypes above 0.001 frequency also appeared in blood.

RNA transcripts served as template for amplifying TCR beta CDR3 sequences. RT-PCR with HTBI primers came first, then second-round multiplex PCR. TCRdb analysed the multiplex PCR reads with MiXCR anew, one entry per CDR3 protein. The sample shows 300,000 to 350,000 distinct CDR3 sequences, about a sixth of them seen only once. There are many counts of this clonotype. Antigen specificity is unknown. This CDR3 has 15 residues. The ends were cut back, 3 bases at V and 0 bases at J, with 12 bases in the middle. The PBMCs used were ones drawn from about 9.3 ml of fresh peripheral blood. The V call is TRBV12-3 or TRBV12-4, the J call TRBJ2-7, with a tentative D call TRBD2 (5 bases). The sequencing sample was made of peripheral blood. The TCR was taken from an adult man with Graves' ophthalmopathy. The CDR3 DNA is TGTGCCAGCAGTTTCAGAGGGCCCGGCTCCTACGAGCAGTACTTC. As protein: CASSFRGPGSYEQYF.